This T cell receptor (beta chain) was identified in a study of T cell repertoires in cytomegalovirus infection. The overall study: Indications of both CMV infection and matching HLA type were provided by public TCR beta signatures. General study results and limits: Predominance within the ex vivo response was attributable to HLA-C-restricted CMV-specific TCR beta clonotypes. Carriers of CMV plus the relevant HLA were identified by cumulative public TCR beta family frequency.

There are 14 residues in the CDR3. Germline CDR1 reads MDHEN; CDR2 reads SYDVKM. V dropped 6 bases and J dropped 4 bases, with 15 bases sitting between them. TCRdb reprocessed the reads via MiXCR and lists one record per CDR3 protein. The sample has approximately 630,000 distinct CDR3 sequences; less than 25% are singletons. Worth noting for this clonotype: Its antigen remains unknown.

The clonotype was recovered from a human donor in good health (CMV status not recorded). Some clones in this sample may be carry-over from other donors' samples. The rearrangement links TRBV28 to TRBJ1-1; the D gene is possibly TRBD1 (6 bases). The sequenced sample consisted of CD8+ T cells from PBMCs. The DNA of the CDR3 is TGTGCCAGCAGCTTCACAGGGACGGGCACTGAAGCTTTCTTT. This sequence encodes CASSFTGTGTEAFF.